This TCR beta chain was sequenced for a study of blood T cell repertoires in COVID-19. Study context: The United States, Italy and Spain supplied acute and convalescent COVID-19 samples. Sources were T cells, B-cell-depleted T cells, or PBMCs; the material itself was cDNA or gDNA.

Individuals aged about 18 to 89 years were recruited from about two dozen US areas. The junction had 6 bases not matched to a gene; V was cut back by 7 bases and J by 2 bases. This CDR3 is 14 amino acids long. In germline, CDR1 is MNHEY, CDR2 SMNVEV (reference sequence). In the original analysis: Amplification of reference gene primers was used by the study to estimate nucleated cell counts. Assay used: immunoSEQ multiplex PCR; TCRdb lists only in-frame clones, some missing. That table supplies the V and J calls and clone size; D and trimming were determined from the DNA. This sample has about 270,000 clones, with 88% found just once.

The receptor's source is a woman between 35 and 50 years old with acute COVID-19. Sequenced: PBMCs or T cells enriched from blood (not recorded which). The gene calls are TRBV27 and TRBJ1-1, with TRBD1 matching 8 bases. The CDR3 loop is CASTLTGANTEAFF. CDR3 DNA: TGTGCCAGCACCTTGACAGGGGCTAACACTGAAGCTTTCTTT.